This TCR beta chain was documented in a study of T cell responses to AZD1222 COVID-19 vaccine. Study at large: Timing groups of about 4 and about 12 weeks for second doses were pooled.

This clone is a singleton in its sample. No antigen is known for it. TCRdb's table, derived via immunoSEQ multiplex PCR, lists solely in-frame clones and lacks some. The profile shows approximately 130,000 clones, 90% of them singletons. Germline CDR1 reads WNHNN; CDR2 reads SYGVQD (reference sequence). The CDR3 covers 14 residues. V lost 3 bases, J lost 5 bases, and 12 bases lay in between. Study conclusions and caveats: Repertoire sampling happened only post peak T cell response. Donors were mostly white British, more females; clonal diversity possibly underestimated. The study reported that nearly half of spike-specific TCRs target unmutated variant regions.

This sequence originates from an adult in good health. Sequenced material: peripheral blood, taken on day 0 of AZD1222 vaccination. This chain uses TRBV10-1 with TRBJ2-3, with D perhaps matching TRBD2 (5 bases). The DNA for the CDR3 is TGCGCCAGCAGTGACGGGGTGGCGGGAGATACGCAGTATTTT. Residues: CASSDGVAGDTQYF.